This TCR beta chain was recorded in a study of control samples from healthy donors and cancer patients. Libraries were prepared by immunoSEQ multiplex PCR; TCRdb keeps only in-frame clonotypes and omits some of them. The sample has roughly 69,000 clones; 75% to 85% are singletons. The sequenced material came from blood. The origin of this receptor is a man aged 55-75 years in good health.

Written as DNA, the CDR3 is TGTGCAAGTCGCAGCGGGACAGAAAGGGGGACCCAGTACTTC. Protein product: CASRSGTERGTQYF. J is TRBJ2-5 and V is TRBV12-2. TRBV12-2 is deemed a pseudogene. The CDR3 length is 14 residues.